These 26 T cell receptor beta chains originate from one sample sequenced in a study of blood T cell repertoires in COVID-19. Some clones are missing from TCRdb's copy, which holds only in-frame ones; the method was immunoSEQ multiplex PCR. The sample yields over 150,000 clones, around 80% seen once. The sample consisted of peripheral blood. These receptors all come from a woman aged 40 to 50 with COVID-19, enrolled during active disease.

This clone was recorded once. This chain joins TRBV4-2 and TRBJ2-2, with TRBD2 matching over 8 bases. V shed 6 bases and J 9 bases; nucleotides not matched to a gene: 12. The germline V gene encodes CDR1 LGHNA and CDR2 YNFKEQ. The CDR3 totals 15 residues. The CDR3 DNA reads TGTGCCAGCAGTTTAGCGGGAATACAGCATAGGGAGCTGTTTTTT. Encoded protein: CASSLAGIQHRELFF.

The V gene is TRBV19, the J gene TRBJ2-1; 11 positions match TRBD2. The V and J ends lost 4 bases and 7 bases, in that order; junction bases with no gene match: 12. The CDR3 is made up of 17 amino acids. Germline V gene sequence: CDR1 LNHDA, CDR2 SQIVND (reference sequence). The CDR3 bases are TGTGCCAGTAGTACCGACCTTAGCGGGAGGGCCTCGAATGAGCAGTTCTTC. This encodes CASSTDLSGRASNEQFF.

This clone was seen a few times. J is TRBJ1-1 and V is TRBV5-1, with D possibly matching TRBD1 (6 bases). Deletions cut 3 bases from V and 4 bases from J, with 22 bases between. Looked up from germline, CDR1 is SGHRS and CDR2 is YFSETQ. CDR3 size: 17 residues. CDR3 nucleotide sequence: TGCGCCAGCAGCTCGTCACCGAACAGGGTCGGCGGCACTGAAGCTTTCTTT. Protein: CASSSSPNRVGGTEAFF. Variable domain in full (rest from reference TRBV5-1 and TRBJ1-1): KAGVTQTPRYLIKTRGQQVTLSCSPISGHRSVSWYQQTPGQGLQFLFEYFSETQRNKGNFPGRFSGRQFSNSRSEMNVSTLELGDSALYLCASSSSPNRVGGTEAFFGQGTRLTVV.

This clone has a handful of counts. The genes are TRBV12-3 or TRBV12-4 and TRBJ1-5; D is possibly TRBD1 (5 bases). Trimming pared 3 bases from V and 8 bases from J, leaving 11 bases between. The CDR3 sequence is 13 residues long. The CDR3 loop is CASSFAGLEPQHF. The CDR3 nucleotides read TGTGCCAGCAGTTTTGCAGGGTTGGAGCCCCAGCATTTT.

The gene calls are TRBV28 and TRBJ2-3; the D gene is possibly TRBD2 (6 bases). The CDR3 has 16 amino acids. From germline, CDR1 is MDHEN and CDR2 SYDVKM. Trimming cost V 6 bases and J 3 bases, with 19 bases left between them. The CDR3 DNA sequence: TGTGCCAGCAGATTTCCGGGCCCTGGAGGGACAGATACGCAGTATTTT. Residues: CASRFPGPGGTDTQYF.

The rearrangement joins TRBV19 to TRBJ1-5, with a weak D call TRBD1 (6 bases). V lost 6 bases to trimming and J lost 3 bases, with 15 bases between them. The CDR3 covers 15 residues. CDR1 LNHDA and CDR2 SQIVND come from the germline V gene (reference sequence). The CDR3 region has the DNA TGTGCCAGTAGCGAAGGGGGGGGTACCAATCAGCCCCAGCATTTT. This encodes CASSEGGGTNQPQHF.

As to this clone: The junction differs from germline at one of its ends, possibly a read error. The CDR3 region is CASSLSDRGIPNF. CDR3 DNA sequence: TGTGCCAGCAGTTTATCAGACAGGGGGATACCGAACTTC. This chain uses TRBV28 with TRBJ2-5; 9 bases match TRBD1. The CDR3 is 13 amino acids. Looked up from germline, CDR1 is MDHEN and CDR2 is SYDVKM.

This chain links TRBV9 with TRBJ2-7; 13 bases fit TRBD2. The V segment lost 4 bases and the J segment 2 bases; nucleotides outside the gene matches: 3. The V gene's germline CDR1 is SGDLS and CDR2 YYNGEE. The CDR3 length is 15 residues. CDR3 loop: CASSPGTSGTYEQYF. Here the CDR3 DNA reads TGTGCCAGCAGCCCGGGGACTAGCGGGACCTACGAGCAGTACTTC.

V and J are TRBV18 and TRBJ2-7; weak D call: TRBD2 (5 bases). Between the trimmed V and J ends, which lost 6 bases and 5 bases, there was a span of 17 bases. Germline V lookup: CDR1 KGHSH, CDR2 LQKENI. The CDR3 covers 14 residues. CDR3 DNA: TGTGCCAGCTCCCCATTGGACTCGGCCCACGAGCAGTACTTC. Its protein product is CASSPLDSAHEQYF.

The CDR3 protein is CATSVRDSNQPQHF. CDR3 nucleotide sequence: TGTGCCACCAGTGTTCGAGATAGCAATCAGCCCCAGCATTTT. The chain carries TRBV24-1 and TRBJ1-5; D uncertain. Per germline, CDR1 KGHDR and CDR2 SFDVKD. V dropped 5 bases and J dropped 0 bases, with 7 bases sitting between them. The CDR3 runs to 14 residues.

This chain joins TRBV7-9 and TRBJ2-1; 9 bases are shared with TRBD1. There are 14 residues in the CDR3. With V trimmed by 1 base and J by 15 bases, 10 bases remained unmatched. In germline, CDR1 is SEHNR, CDR2 FQNEAQ (reference sequence). The CDR3 sequence: CASSLGTGTGYVFF. CDR3 nucleotides: TGTGCCAGCAGCTTAGGAACTGGGACAGGGTATGTGTTCTTC. Full variable domain (outside the CDR3, taken from reference TRBV7-9 and TRBJ2-1): DTGVSQNPRHKITKRGQNVTFRCDPISEHNRLYWYRQTLGQGPEFLTYFQNEAQLEKSRLLSDRFSAERPKGSFSTLEIQRTEQGDSAMYLCASSLGTGTGYVFFGPGTRLTVL.

The CDR3 spells CSVGGPASGRNTGELFF. DNA for the CDR3: TGCAGCGTTGGAGGCCCTGCTAGCGGGAGGAACACCGGGGAGCTGTTTTTT. The rearrangement uses TRBV29-1 and TRBJ2-2, with 10 bases aligning to TRBD2. The CDR3 has 17 amino acids. Germline lookup yields CDR1 SQVTM and CDR2 ANQGSEA. The trim removed 4 bases at V and 1 base at J, leaving 9 bases unmatched.

The J gene is TRBJ1-1, the V gene TRBV11-2; D unresolved. Trimming pared 3 bases from V and 3 bases from J, leaving 5 bases between. The germline gives CDR1 SGHAT, CDR2 FQNNGV. The CDR3 spans 12 residues. The DNA of the CDR3 is TGTGCCAGCAGCTTGGCTTACACTGAAGCTTTCTTT. Protein sequence: CASSLAYTEAFF.

The chain recombines TRBV27 with TRBJ2-3; D gene unclear. V dropped 5 bases and J dropped 0 bases, with 6 bases sitting between them. This CDR3 spans 13 amino acids. The germline CDR1 and CDR2 sequences are MNHEY and SMNVEV (reference sequence). CDR3 in amino acids: CASSITSTDTQYF. CDR3 DNA sequence: TGTGCCAGCAGTATCACTAGCACAGATACGCAGTATTTT.

This sequence joins TRBV2 and TRBJ1-5, with 9 bases fitting TRBD1. Looked up from germline, CDR1 is SNHLY and CDR2 is FYNNEI. This CDR3 has 15 residues. With 4 bases clipped from V and 3 bases from J, the junction kept 4 bases outside the gene matches. CDR3 protein: CASSATGGLNQPQHF. Written as DNA, the CDR3 is TGTGCCAGCAGTGCCACAGGGGGCCTCAATCAGCCCCAGCATTTT. Drawing the rest from reference TRBV2 and TRBJ1-5, the complete variable domain is EPEVTQTPSHQVTQMGQEVILRCVPISNHLYFYWYRQILGQKVEFLVSFYNNEISEKSEIFDDQFSVERPDGSNFTLKIRSTKLEDSAMYFCASSATGGLNQPQHFGDGTRLSIL.

The chain couples TRBV7-2 to TRBJ1-1; D is unresolved. The CDR3 length is 15 residues. The germline V gene encodes CDR1 SGHTA and CDR2 FQGNSA. V lost 5 bases to trimming and J lost 4 bases, with 17 bases between them. The CDR3 protein is CASSQRDGLGTEAFF. Here the CDR3 DNA reads TGTGCCAGCAGCCAAAGAGACGGACTCGGCACTGAAGCTTTCTTT.

The chain carries TRBV19 and TRBJ2-7; 9 bases align to TRBD1. CDR1 is LNHDA, CDR2 SQIVND, per germline (reference sequence). This CDR3 contains 17 residues. V trimming: 3 bases; J trimming: 4 bases; junction bases outside the gene matches: 13. CDR3 sequence: CASSMARPGQGGYEQYF. In nucleotides, the CDR3 is TGTGCCAGTAGTATGGCCCGTCCGGGACAGGGCGGGTACGAGCAGTACTTC.

The chain employs TRBV6-6 and TRBJ2-7; D is perhaps TRBD1 (6 bases). Germline V CDR1 and CDR2: MNHNY, SVGAGI (reference sequence). The CDR3 totals 15 residues. V gave up 0 bases and J gave up 4 bases, with 13 bases separating them. CDR3: CASSYSAGAEYEQYF. The CDR3 DNA sequence: TGTGCCAGCAGTTACTCGGCAGGGGCTGAGTACGAGCAGTACTTC.

The table lists this clone with a count of one. The J gene is TRBJ2-5, the V gene TRBV4-1; no clear D. The ends were cut back, 0 bases at V and 2 bases at J, with 7 bases in the middle. The CDR3 is made up of 14 amino acids. CDR1 and CDR2 (germline): MGHRA, YSYEKL. CDR3: CASSQELSQETQYF. The DNA of the CDR3 is TGCGCCAGCAGCCAAGAGCTCAGTCAAGAGACCCAGTACTTC.

CDR3 DNA sequence: TGTGCCAGCAGCCAAGGTTCACAGGGAAGCTATGGCTACACCTTC. Residues: CASSQGSQGSYGYTF. The V call is TRBV3-1 (or the pseudogene TRBV3-2), the J call TRBJ1-2; a possible D gene is TRBD1 (6 bases). Germline V CDR1 and CDR2: LGHDT, YNNKEL (reference sequence). This CDR3 has 15 amino acids. V shed 1 base and J shed 4 bases, with 13 bases lying between them.

The gene calls are TRBV7-2 and TRBJ1-3, with a possible D match to TRBD1 (5 bases). V shed 5 bases and J shed 0 bases, with 14 bases lying between them. Germline V lookup: CDR1 SGHTA, CDR2 FQGNSA. CDR3 size: 16 residues. CDR3 residues: CASSRGEDYSGNTIYF. The CDR3 DNA follows: TGTGCCAGCAGCCGGGGGGAAGATTACTCTGGAAACACCATATATTTT.

The chain links TRBV9 to TRBJ1-3; TRBD1 might be the D (5 bases). This CDR3 has 17 amino acids. Deletions cut 3 bases from V and 4 bases from J, with 20 bases between. Germline CDR1 is SGDLS and CDR2 is YYNGEE. CDR3 region: CASSGGGGVVTGNTIYF. In DNA form, the CDR3 reads TGTGCCAGCAGCGGTGGAGGAGGGGTAGTAACGGGAAACACCATATATTTT.

The chain has TRBV11-3 and TRBJ2-2; no firm D call. The V end was cut by 2 bases, the J end by 6 bases, with 7 bases between. This CDR3 has 13 residues. Per germline, CDR1 SGHNT and CDR2 YENEEA. The CDR3 sequence: CASSLLRAGELFF. The CDR3 nucleotides are TGTGCCAGCAGCTTATTACGGGCCGGGGAGCTGTTTTTT.

J is TRBJ2-7 and V is TRBV7-9; possibly TRBD1 for D (6 bases). CDR3 size: 15 residues. The ends were cut back, 0 bases at V and 5 bases at J, with 14 bases in the middle. The germline V gene has CDR1 SEHNR and CDR2 FQNEAQ (reference sequence). The CDR3 sequence: CASSLASSRGHEQYF. In nucleotides, the CDR3 is TGTGCCAGCAGCTTAGCCTCCAGCAGGGGCCACGAGCAGTACTTC.

The chain carries TRBV11-2 and TRBJ1-4, with TRBD1 identical over 7 bases. Germline CDR1 and CDR2: SGHAT and FQNNGV. This CDR3 has 16 amino acids. After removal of 1 base from V and 4 bases from J, the junction contained 6 bases not matched to a gene. This CDR3 is CASSLGQGGLNEKLFF. CDR3 DNA: TGTGCCAGCAGCTTAGGACAGGGAGGACTTAATGAAAAACTGTTTTTT.

The chain is built from TRBV28 and TRBJ2-7, with 9 bases identical to TRBD2. The CDR3 runs to 15 residues. CDR1 and CDR2 from the germline V gene are MDHEN and SYDVKM. The J segment lost 12 bases and the V segment lost 5 bases, leaving 17 bases of the junction unmatched. In DNA form, the CDR3 reads TGTGCCAGCAGTCCCACCCTAGCGGGGAGGATACATCGGTACTTC. Its protein is CASSPTLAGRIHRYF.